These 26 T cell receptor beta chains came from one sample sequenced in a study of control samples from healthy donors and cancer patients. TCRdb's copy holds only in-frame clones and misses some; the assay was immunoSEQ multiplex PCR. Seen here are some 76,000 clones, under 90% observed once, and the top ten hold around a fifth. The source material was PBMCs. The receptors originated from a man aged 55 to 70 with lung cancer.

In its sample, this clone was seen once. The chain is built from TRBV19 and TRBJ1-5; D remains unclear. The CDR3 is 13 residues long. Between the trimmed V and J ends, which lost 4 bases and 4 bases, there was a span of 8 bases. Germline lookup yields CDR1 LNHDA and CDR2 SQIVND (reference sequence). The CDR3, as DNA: TGTGCCAGTAGTAGCCCGGGGAATCAGCCCCAGCATTTT. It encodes CASSSPGNQPQHF.

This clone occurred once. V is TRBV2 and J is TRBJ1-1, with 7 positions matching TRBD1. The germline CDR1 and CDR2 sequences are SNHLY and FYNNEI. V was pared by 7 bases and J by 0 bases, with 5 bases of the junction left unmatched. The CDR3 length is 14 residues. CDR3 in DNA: TGTGCCAGCAACAGGGGCTACATGAACACTGAAGCTTTCTTT. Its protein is CASNRGYMNTEAFF.

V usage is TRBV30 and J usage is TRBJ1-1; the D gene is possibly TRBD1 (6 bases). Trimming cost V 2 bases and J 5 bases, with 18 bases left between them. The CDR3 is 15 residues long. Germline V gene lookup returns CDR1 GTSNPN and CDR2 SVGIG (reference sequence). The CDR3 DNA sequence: TGTGCCTGGAGTCGGGGGGCGTCGGGTTGGACTGAAGCTTTCTTT. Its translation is CAWSRGASGWTEAFF.

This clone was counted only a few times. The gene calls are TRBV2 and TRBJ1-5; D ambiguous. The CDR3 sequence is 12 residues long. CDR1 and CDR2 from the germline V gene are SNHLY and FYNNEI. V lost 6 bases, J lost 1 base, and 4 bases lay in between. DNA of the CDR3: TGTGCCAGCAGGGAAAGCAATCAGCCCCAGCATTTT. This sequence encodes CASRESNQPQHF. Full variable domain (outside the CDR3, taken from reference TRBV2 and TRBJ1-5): EPEVTQTPSHQVTQMGQEVILRCVPISNHLYFYWYRQILGQKVEFLVSFYNNEISEKSEIFDDQFSVERPDGSNFTLKIRSTKLEDSAMYFCASRESNQPQHFGDGTRLSIL.

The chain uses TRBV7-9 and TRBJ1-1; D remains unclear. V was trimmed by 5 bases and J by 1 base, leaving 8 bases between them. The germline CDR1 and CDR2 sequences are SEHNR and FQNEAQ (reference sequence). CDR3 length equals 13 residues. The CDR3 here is CASSISGNTEAFF. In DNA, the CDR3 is TGTGCCAGCAGCATCTCAGGGAACACTGAAGCTTTCTTT.

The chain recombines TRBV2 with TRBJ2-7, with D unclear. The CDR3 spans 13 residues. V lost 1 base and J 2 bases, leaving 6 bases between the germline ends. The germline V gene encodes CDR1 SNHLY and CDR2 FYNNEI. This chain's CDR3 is CASSEGGTYEQYV. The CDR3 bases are TGTGCCAGCAGTGAAGGGGGAACCTACGAGCAGTACGTC.

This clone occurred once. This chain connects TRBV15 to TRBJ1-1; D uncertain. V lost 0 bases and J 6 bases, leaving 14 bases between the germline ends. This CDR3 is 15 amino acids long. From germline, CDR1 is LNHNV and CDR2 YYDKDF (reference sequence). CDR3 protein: CATSRDAGNGAEAFF. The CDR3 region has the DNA TGTGCCACCAGCAGAGATGCGGGGAATGGCGCTGAAGCTTTCTTT.

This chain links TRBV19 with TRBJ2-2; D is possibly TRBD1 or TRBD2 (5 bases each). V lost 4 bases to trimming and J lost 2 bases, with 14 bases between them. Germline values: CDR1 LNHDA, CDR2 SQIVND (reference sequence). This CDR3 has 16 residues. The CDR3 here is CASSTTGTLNTGELFF. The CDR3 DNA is TGTGCCAGTAGTACCACCGGGACCTTAAACACCGGGGAGCTGTTTTTT.

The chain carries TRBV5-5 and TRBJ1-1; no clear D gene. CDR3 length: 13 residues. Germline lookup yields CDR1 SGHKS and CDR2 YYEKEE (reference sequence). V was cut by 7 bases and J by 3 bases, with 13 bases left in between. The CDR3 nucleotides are TGTGCCAGCGAAGCCCTCGCCGACACTGAAGCTTTCTTT. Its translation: CASEALADTEAFF.

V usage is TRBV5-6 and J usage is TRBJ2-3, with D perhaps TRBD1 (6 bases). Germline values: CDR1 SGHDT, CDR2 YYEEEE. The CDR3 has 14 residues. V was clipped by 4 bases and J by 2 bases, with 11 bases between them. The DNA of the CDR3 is TGTGCCAGCAGCGATACAGGGTACACAGATACGCAGTATTTT. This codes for CASSDTGYTDTQYF.

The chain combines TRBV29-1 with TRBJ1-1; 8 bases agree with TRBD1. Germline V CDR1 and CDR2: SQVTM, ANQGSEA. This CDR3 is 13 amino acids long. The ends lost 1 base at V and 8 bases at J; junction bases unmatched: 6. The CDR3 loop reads CSVEGDRSREAFF. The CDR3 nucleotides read TGCAGCGTTGAAGGGGACAGGAGCCGAGAAGCTTTCTTT.

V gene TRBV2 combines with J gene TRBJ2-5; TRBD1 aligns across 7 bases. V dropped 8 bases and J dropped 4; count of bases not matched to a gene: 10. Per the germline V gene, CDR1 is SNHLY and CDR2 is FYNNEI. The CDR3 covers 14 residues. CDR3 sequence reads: CASVFYRGGETQYF. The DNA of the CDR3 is TGTGCCAGCGTATTTTACAGGGGTGGAGAGACCCAGTACTTC.

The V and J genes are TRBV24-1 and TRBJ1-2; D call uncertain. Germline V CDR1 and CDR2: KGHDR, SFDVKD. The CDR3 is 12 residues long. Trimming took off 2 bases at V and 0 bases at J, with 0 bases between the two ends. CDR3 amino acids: CATSDSNYGYTF. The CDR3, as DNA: TGTGCCACCAGTGATTCTAACTATGGCTACACCTTC.

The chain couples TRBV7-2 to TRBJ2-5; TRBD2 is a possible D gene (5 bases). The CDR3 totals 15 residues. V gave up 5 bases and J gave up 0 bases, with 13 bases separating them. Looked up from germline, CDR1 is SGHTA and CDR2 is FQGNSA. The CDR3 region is CASSRRGAYQETQYF. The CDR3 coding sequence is TGTGCCAGCAGCCGCCGGGGAGCGTACCAAGAGACCCAGTACTTC.

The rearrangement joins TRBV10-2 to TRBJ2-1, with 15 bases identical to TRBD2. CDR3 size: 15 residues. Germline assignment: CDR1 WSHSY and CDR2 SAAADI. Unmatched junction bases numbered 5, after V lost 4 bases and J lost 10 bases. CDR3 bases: TGCGCCAGCAGTGGGACTAGCGGGGGGGCGTGGGAGCAGTTCTTC. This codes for CASSGTSGGAWEQFF.

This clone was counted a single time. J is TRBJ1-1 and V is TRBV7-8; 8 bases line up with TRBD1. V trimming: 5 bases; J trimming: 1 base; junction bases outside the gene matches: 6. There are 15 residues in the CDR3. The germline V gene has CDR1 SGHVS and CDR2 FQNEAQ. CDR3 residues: CASSPLGQGNTEAFF. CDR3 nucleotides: TGTGCCAGCAGCCCTCTCGGACAGGGGAACACTGAAGCTTTCTTT. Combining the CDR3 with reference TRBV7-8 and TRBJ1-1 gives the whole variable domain GAGVSQSPRYKVAKRGQDVALRCDPISGHVSLFWYQQALGQGPEFLTYFQNEAQLDKSGLPSDRFFAERPEGSVSTLKIQRTQQEDSAVYLCASSPLGQGNTEAFFGQGTRLTVV.

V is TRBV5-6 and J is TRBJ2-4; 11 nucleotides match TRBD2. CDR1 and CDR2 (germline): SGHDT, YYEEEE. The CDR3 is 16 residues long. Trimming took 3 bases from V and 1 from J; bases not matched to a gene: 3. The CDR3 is CASSSLAGGAKNIQYF. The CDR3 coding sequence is TGTGCCAGCAGCTCGCTAGCGGGGGGCGCCAAAAACATTCAGTACTTC.

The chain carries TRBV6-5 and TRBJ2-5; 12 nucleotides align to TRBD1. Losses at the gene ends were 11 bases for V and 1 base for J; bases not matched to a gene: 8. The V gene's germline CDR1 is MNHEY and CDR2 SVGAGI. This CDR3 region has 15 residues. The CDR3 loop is CAGGTGGAGQETQYF. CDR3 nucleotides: TGTGCCGGGGGGACAGGGGGCGCAGGCCAAGAGACCCAGTACTTC.

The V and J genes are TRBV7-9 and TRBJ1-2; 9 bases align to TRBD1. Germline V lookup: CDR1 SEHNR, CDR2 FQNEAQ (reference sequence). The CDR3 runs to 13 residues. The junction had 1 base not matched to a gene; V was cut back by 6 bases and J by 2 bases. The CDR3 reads CASRDRGNYGYTF. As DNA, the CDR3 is TGTGCCAGCAGAGACAGGGGGAACTATGGCTACACCTTC.

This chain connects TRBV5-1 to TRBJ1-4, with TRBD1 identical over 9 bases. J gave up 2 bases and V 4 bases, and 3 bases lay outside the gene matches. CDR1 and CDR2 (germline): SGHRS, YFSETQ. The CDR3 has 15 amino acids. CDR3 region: CASSPGTGTNEKLFF. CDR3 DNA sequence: TGCGCCAGCAGCCCGGGGACAGGGACTAATGAAAAACTGTTTTTT.

CDR3 loop: CASSLAGVRGEQYV. CDR3 DNA sequence: TGTGCCAGCAGCTTGGCTGGAGTTCGGGGGGAGCAGTACGTC. This rearrangement joins TRBV5-5 to TRBJ2-7; D perhaps matches TRBD2 (6 bases). Trimming shortened V by 0 bases and J by 7 bases, and 14 bases separated the two germline ends. The CDR3 extends over 14 amino acids. Germline V CDR1 and CDR2: SGHKS, YYEKEE (reference sequence).

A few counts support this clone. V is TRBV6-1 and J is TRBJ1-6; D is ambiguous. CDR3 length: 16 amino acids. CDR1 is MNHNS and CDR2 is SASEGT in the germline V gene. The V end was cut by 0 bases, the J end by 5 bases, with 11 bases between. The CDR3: CASSEAPRANNSPLHF. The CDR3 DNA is TGTGCCAGCAGTGAAGCGCCCCGGGCCAATAATTCACCCCTCCACTTT.

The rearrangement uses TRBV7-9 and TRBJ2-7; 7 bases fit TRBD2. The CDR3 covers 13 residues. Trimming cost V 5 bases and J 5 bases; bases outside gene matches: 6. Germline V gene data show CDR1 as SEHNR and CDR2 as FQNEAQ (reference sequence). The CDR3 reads CASSARLADEQYV. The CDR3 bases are TGTGCCAGCAGCGCCCGACTAGCAGACGAGCAGTACGTC.

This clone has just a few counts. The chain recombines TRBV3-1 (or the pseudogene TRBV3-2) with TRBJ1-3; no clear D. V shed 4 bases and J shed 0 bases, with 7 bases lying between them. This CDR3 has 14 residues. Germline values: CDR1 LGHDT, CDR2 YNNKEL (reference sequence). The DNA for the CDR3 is TGTGCCAGCAGCCTCGCCAGCTCTGGAAACACCATATATTTT. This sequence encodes CASSLASSGNTIYF.

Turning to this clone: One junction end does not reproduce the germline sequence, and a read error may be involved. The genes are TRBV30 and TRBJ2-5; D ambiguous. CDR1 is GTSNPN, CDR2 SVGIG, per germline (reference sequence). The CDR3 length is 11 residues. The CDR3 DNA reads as TGTGCCTGGAGTGGACAAGGGACCCAGTACTTC. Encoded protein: CAWSGQGTQYF.

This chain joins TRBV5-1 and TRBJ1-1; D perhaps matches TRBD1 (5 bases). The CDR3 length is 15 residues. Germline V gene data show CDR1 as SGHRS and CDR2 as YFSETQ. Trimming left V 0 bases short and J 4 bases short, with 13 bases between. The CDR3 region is CASSLDGGVGTEAFF. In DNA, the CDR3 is TGCGCCAGCAGCTTGGATGGGGGAGTGGGCACTGAAGCTTTCTTT.